These T cell receptor beta chains were read from a single sample in a study of shared clonotypes between healthy human individuals. Repertoires were generated with immunoSEQ multiplex PCR, while TCRdb's copy carries only in-frame clones and drops some. This table has some 2,000,000 clones, 85% to 95% appearing once. Sequencing was carried out using naive CD4+ T cells sorted from blood. The receptors here all came from a man aged 18-30 years in good health. Both conserved end residues are part of each CDR3. D genes are given only for firm matches. The listing skips clone size in some rows; elsewhere it reads once, few, many or a size class.

- | TRBJ2-7 | TRBV9 | TRBD2 | TGTGCCAGCAGCAGGGCTAGCGGGAATCTTTACGAGCAGTACTTC | CASSRASGNLYEQYF
- | TRBJ1-4 | TRBV2 | - | TGTGCCAGCAGGCCCTGGGGACAATCTAATGAAAAACTGTTTTTT | CASRPWGQSNEKLFF
once | TRBJ1-2 | TRBV5-8 | TRBD1 | TGTGCCAGCAGCCCTGGGAACAGGGGCTCGACTAACTATGGCTACACCTTC | CASSPGNRGSTNYGYTF
few | TRBJ1-2 | TRBV7-9 | TRBD1 | TGTGCCAGCAGCGCCCACGGACAGGGCTTCTATGGCTACACCTTC | CASSAHGQGFYGYTF
- | TRBJ2-1 | TRBV6-6 | TRBD2 | TGTGCCAGCAGTAGCGGGAGGTCCTACAATGAGCAGTTCTTC | CASSSGRSYNEQFF
- | TRBJ1-1 | TRBV5-4 | TRBD1 | TGTGCCAGCAGCTTGGCTACAGGGGCCCTCTCTCGTATGAACACTGAAGCTTTCTTT | CASSLATGALSRMNTEAFF
- | TRBJ1-3 | TRBV6-1 | - | TGTGCCAGCAGCCCGGGACATACCTCTGGAAACACCATATATTTT | CASSPGHTSGNTIYF
- | TRBJ2-5 | TRBV18 | - | TGTGCCAGCTCAAGAGGGACCCAAGAGACCCAGTACTTC | CASSRGTQETQYF
- | TRBJ2-7 | TRBV9 | TRBD2 | TGTGCCAGCAGCGTAGGATCCCTCTCTAGCGGCTACGAGCAGTACTTC | CASSVGSLSSGYEQYF
- | TRBJ1-5 | TRBV27 | TRBD1 | TGTGCCAGCAGTCTAAAAACAGGGGTCAATCAGCCCCAGCATTTT | CASSLKTGVNQPQHF
- | TRBJ1-2 | TRBV28 | - | TGTGCCAGCAGTTTTCAGCCCGCACTCTATGGCTACACCTTC | CASSFQPALYGYTF
- | TRBJ2-7 | TRBV5-1 | TRBD2 | TGCGCCAGCAGCGTCGGACTAGCGGGAGCCGAGCAGTACTTC | CASSVGLAGAEQYF
once | TRBJ1-1 | TRBV20-1 | - | TGCAGTTCAGGGAGGGAGACTGAAGCTTTCTTT | CSSGRETEAFF
- | TRBJ1-4 | TRBV18 | - | TGTGCCAGCTCACCACAGGGGACTCCTAATGAAAAACTGTTTTTT | CASSPQGTPNEKLFF
once | TRBJ2-2 | TRBV5-1 | - | TGCGCCAGCAGCTCCGCTCCGAGGGGGGGCCTCATCGCCGGGGAGCTGTTTTTT | CASSSAPRGGLIAGELFF
- | TRBJ2-3 | TRBV7-9 | - | TGTGCCAGCAGCGTGACCACCAGCACAGATACGCAGTATTTT | CASSVTTSTDTQYF
- | TRBJ1-1 | TRBV5-1 | TRBD1 | TGCGCCAGCAGCTCCGGGACAGAGAGAGGAACTGAAGCTTTCTTT | CASSSGTERGTEAFF